This entry lists 12 T cell receptor beta chains sequenced from one sample in a study of control samples from healthy donors and cancer patients (dated by TCRdb to 2018 to 2021). The library was made by the immunoSEQ multiplex PCR assay. TCRdb re-hosts the immuneACCESS table, in-frame sequences only. Its copies lack some clones; in the studies checked, an unresolved V gene accounts for under half of them, and the cause for the rest is not known. In all, the sample holds about 110,000 clones, and 70% to 85% of those were seen once. The ten biggest clones cover under 8.5% of the sample. Sequenced: blood. The receptors originated from a man aged 18 to 35 in good health.

The rearrangement links TRBV28 to TRBJ2-7; D gene uncertain. The germline CDR1 and CDR2 sequences are MDHEN and SYDVKM. The CDR3 extends over 12 amino acids. Trimming removed 6 bases at V and 7 bases at J, with 13 bases between. DNA of the CDR3: TGTGCCAGCAGACCATCCCTGGGGGAGCAGTACTTC. Translation: CASRPSLGEQYF.

The count of this clone is one. The chain carries TRBV4-1 and TRBJ1-6; D not resolved. The CDR3 totals 15 residues. V was trimmed by 1 base and J by 0 bases, leaving 4 bases between them. In germline, CDR1 is MGHRA, CDR2 YSYEKL. The CDR3 coding sequence is TGCGCCAGCAGCCAAGCGAGCTCCTATAATTCACCCCTCCACTTT. Residues: CASSQASSYNSPLHF.

The chain links TRBV7-8 to TRBJ2-2; perhaps TRBD1 as D (5 bases). CDR3 length: 14 amino acids. V lost 5 bases, J lost 3 bases, and 10 bases lay in between. CDR1 and CDR2 (germline): SGHVS, FQNEAQ. The CDR3 nucleotides are TGTGCCAGCAGCACCTCGACAGACACCGGGGAGCTGTTTTTT. Protein product: CASSTSTDTGELFF.

The V gene is TRBV6-5, the J gene TRBJ1-4, with D perhaps TRBD1 (6 bases). Germline V gene data show CDR1 as MNHEY and CDR2 as SVGAGI. Trimming pared 3 bases from V and 8 bases from J, leaving 10 bases between. The CDR3 is made up of 13 amino acids. Written as DNA, the CDR3 is TGTGCCAGCAGTTATGTCCAGGGGGAAAAACTGTTTTTT. Protein product: CASSYVQGEKLFF.

The rearrangement links TRBV5-4 to TRBJ1-2, with 8 nucleotides matching TRBD1. The germline V gene has CDR1 SGHNT and CDR2 YYREEE (reference sequence). The CDR3 totals 14 residues. The ends lost 0 bases at V and 7 bases at J; junction bases unmatched: 5. CDR3 nucleotide sequence: TGTGCCAGCAGCTTGGACAGGGGGTCGGGTGGCTACACCTTC. It encodes CASSLDRGSGGYTF.

The chain combines TRBV3-1 (or the pseudogene TRBV3-2) with TRBJ2-7; TRBD2 matches at 9 bases. CDR3 size: 14 residues. Germline lookup yields CDR1 LGHDT and CDR2 YNNKEL (reference sequence). The V gene end was trimmed by 3 bases and the J gene end by 6 bases; junction bases not matched to a gene: 6. The CDR3 region is CASSHKRRGGEQYF. CDR3 DNA: TGTGCCAGCAGCCATAAGAGGCGGGGGGGCGAGCAGTACTTC.

The rearrangement joins TRBV7-8 to TRBJ1-6; 8 nucleotides match TRBD1. Losses at the gene ends were 5 bases for V and 10 bases for J; bases not matched to a gene: 7. Per germline, CDR1 SGHVS and CDR2 FQNEAQ. The CDR3 is 14 amino acids. The CDR3 here is CASSPQGGRSPLHF. The CDR3 DNA sequence: TGTGCCAGCAGCCCACAGGGGGGCAGGTCACCCCTCCACTTT. The full variable domain, completed using reference TRBV7-8 and TRBJ1-6, is GAGVSQSPRYKVAKRGQDVALRCDPISGHVSLFWYQQALGQGPEFLTYFQNEAQLDKSGLPSDRFFAERPEGSVSTLKIQRTQQEDSAVYLCASSPQGGRSPLHFGNGTRLTVT.

The V call is TRBV5-1, the J call TRBJ2-3, with D possibly TRBD1 on 7 matching bases. This CDR3 has 16 residues. The germline V and J ends were trimmed by 4 bases and 3 bases, with 18 bases remaining between them. Germline-derived CDR1 and CDR2 are SGHRS and YFSETQ. Written as DNA, the CDR3 is TGCGCCAGCAGCCGGGGTGAGGGGGCGGGAACAGATACGCAGTATTTT. Translated: CASSRGEGAGTDTQYF.

This clone was seen only once. This chain joins TRBV2 and TRBJ1-1; no reliable D call. CDR1 SNHLY and CDR2 FYNNEI come from the germline V gene. The V gene lost 5 bases and the J gene lost 1 base, with 11 bases spanning the gap. The CDR3 is 14 residues long. Here the CDR3 reads CASSKALANTEAFF. Here the CDR3 DNA reads TGTGCCAGCAGTAAGGCCCTAGCGAACACTGAAGCTTTCTTT.

This clone was recorded only once. This rearrangement joins TRBV7-6 to TRBJ2-1, with a possible D match to TRBD1 (5 bases). The germline gives CDR1 SGHVS, CDR2 FNYEAQ. The length of the CDR3 is 16 residues. The V gene lost 1 base and the J gene lost 4 bases, with 14 bases spanning the gap. CDR3 sequence: CASSLGGQPWYNEQFF. DNA for the CDR3: TGTGCCAGCAGCTTAGGGGGCCAGCCCTGGTACAATGAGCAGTTCTTC.

The V gene is TRBV6-2 or TRBV6-3, the J gene TRBJ2-6; D may be TRBD1 (6 bases). Germline CDR1 MNHEY, CDR2 SVGEGT. This CDR3 is 16 amino acids long. The germline V and J ends were trimmed by 6 bases and 4 bases, with 16 bases remaining between them. Here the CDR3 DNA reads TGTGCCAGCAGCCGTGATCCAGGGGCAGGGGCCAACGTCCTGACTTTC. Translating it yields CASSRDPGAGANVLTF.

The chain has TRBV6-2 or TRBV6-3 and TRBJ1-1; 8 bases line up with TRBD1. Germline loops: CDR1 MNHEY, CDR2 SVGEGT. With 0 bases clipped from V and 5 bases from J, the junction kept 5 bases outside the gene matches. CDR3 length equals 15 residues. The CDR3 loop reads CASSYSPDRGTEAFF. CDR3 nucleotide sequence: TGTGCCAGCAGTTACTCGCCAGACAGGGGAACTGAAGCTTTCTTT.